Following are 6 T cell receptor beta chains from one sample sequenced in a study of T cell responses to AZD1222 COVID-19 vaccine. Sequencing used immunoSEQ multiplex PCR; TCRdb keeps in-frame clones, though not all of them. The table records 130,000 or so clones, approximately 86% of them present only once. The sequencing here drew on peripheral blood, taken on day 0 of AZD1222 vaccination. These receptors were taken from an adult in good health.

The V gene is TRBV29-1, the J gene TRBJ1-2; 9 nucleotides align to TRBD1. V lost 4 bases to trimming and J lost 4 bases; unmatched junction nucleotides: 10. This CDR3 spans 15 amino acids. CDR1 is SQVTM and CDR2 is ANQGSEA in the germline V gene. The CDR3 DNA follows: TGCAGCGTTGGACTTATAAGGACAGGGGCCTATGGCTACACCTTC. Protein sequence: CSVGLIRTGAYGYTF. Together with reference TRBV29-1 and TRBJ1-2, the CDR3 gives the full variable domain: SAVISQKPSRDICQRGTSLTIQCQVDSQVTMMFWYRQQPGQSLTLIATANQGSEATYESGFVIDKFPISRPNLTFSTLTVSNMSPEDSSIYLCSVGLIRTGAYGYTFGSGTRLTVV.

V usage is TRBV6-6 and J usage is TRBJ2-7; 12 nucleotides match TRBD1. This CDR3 spans 16 amino acids. Germline trimming cut 5 bases from V and 7 bases from J; bases unmatched to any gene: 12. CDR1 and CDR2 (germline): MNHNY, SVGAGI (reference sequence). The CDR3 protein is CASSRIPGQGAGEQYF. Written as DNA, the CDR3 is TGTGCCAGCAGTCGTATTCCGGGACAGGGGGCAGGGGAGCAGTACTTC.

The chain links TRBV30 to TRBJ1-1; 7 nucleotides align to TRBD1. The CDR3 spans 14 residues. CDR1 is GTSNPN, CDR2 SVGIG, per germline (reference sequence). With V trimmed by 3 bases and J by 0 bases, 4 bases remained unmatched. Here the CDR3 reads CAWRAGQMNTEAFF. For the CDR3, the DNA is TGTGCCTGGAGGGCGGGACAGATGAACACTGAAGCTTTCTTT.

V usage is TRBV28 and J usage is TRBJ1-5, with 10 bases lining up with TRBD1. The length of the CDR3 is 15 residues. Losses at the gene ends were 10 bases for V and 7 bases for J; bases not matched to a gene: 13. The germline V gene has CDR1 MDHEN and CDR2 SYDVKM. DNA for the CDR3: TGTGCCACCACGGCGATCGGGACAGGGGTCCAGCCCCAGCATTTT. It translates to CATTAIGTGVQPQHF.

This chain links TRBV7-9 with TRBJ2-1; 9 bases line up with TRBD2. With 5 bases clipped from V and 15 bases from J, the junction kept 5 bases outside the gene matches. Germline V lookup: CDR1 SEHNR, CDR2 FQNEAQ (reference sequence). The CDR3 contains 11 residues. The CDR3 DNA reads as TGTGCCAGCAGCCCTAGCGGGATCCCGTTCTTC. This gives the protein CASSPSGIPFF.

This chain joins TRBV5-5 and TRBJ2-2; D is uncertain. The germline V and J ends were trimmed by 1 base and 1 base, with 11 bases remaining between them. The CDR3 covers 16 residues. From germline, CDR1 is SGHKS and CDR2 YYEKEE (reference sequence). The CDR3 DNA sequence: TGTGCCAGCAGCTTGATTCAGGTCAAGAACACCGGGGAGCTGTTTTTT. Translated: CASSLIQVKNTGELFF.